The 29 T cell receptor beta chains presented below share a single source sample, sequenced in a study of blood T cell repertoires in COVID-19. Profiling relied on immunoSEQ multiplex PCR, and the TCRdb table lists in-frame clones only, not all of them. The repertoire consists of under 150,000 clones, with 85% occurring once and the leading ten covering approximately 10%. Input material: peripheral blood. All receptors come from a man older than 75 with acute or convalescent COVID-19.

The chain employs TRBV6-5 and TRBJ1-2, with TRBD1 as a possible D gene (5 bases). Germline V gene sequence: CDR1 MNHEY, CDR2 SVGAGI. The CDR3 consists of 14 residues. The V gene lost 10 bases and the J gene lost 4 bases, with 19 bases spanning the gap. CDR3 sequence: CATWEGAPLYGYTF. The CDR3 nucleotides are TGTGCCACCTGGGAAGGGGCCCCCCTCTATGGCTACACCTTC.

The J gene is TRBJ1-1, the V gene TRBV5-6; possible D gene TRBD1, 5 bases. The CDR3 is 13 residues long. V shed 2 bases and J shed 5 bases, with 10 bases lying between them. The V gene's germline CDR1 is SGHDT and CDR2 YYEEEE. The CDR3 loop is CASSFRGRTEAFF. CDR3 in DNA: TGTGCCAGCAGCTTCCGGGGGAGGACTGAAGCTTTCTTT. Combining the CDR3 with reference TRBV5-6 and TRBJ1-1 gives the whole variable domain DAGVTQSPTHLIKTRGQQVTLRCSPKSGHDTVSWYQQALGQGPQFIFQYYEEEERQRGNFPDRFSGHQFPNYSSELNVNALLLGDSALYLCASSFRGRTEAFFGQGTRLTVV.

The chain uses TRBV2 and TRBJ1-1; tentatively, D is TRBD1 (6 bases). There are 14 residues in the CDR3. The V gene's germline CDR1 is SNHLY and CDR2 FYNNEI. Between the trimmed V and J ends, which lost 10 bases and 1 base, there was a span of 16 bases. CDR3 sequence (DNA): TGTGCCACTGCGTGGGGCAGGGGGAACACTGAAGCTTTCTTT. This gives the protein CATAWGRGNTEAFF.

The V gene is TRBV5-1, the J gene TRBJ1-4, with D unresolved. This CDR3 is 15 amino acids long. Germline CDR1 is SGHRS and CDR2 is YFSETQ. Trimming removed 0 bases from V and 0 bases from J, with 6 bases in between. The CDR3 sequence: CASSLGQATNEKLFF. Written as DNA, the CDR3 is TGCGCCAGCAGCTTGGGCCAGGCAACTAATGAAAAACTGTTTTTT.

The chain joins TRBV29-1 to TRBJ1-2; 7 positions match TRBD1. With 6 bases clipped from V and 7 bases from J, the junction kept 11 bases outside the gene matches. CDR1 is SQVTM, CDR2 ANQGSEA, per germline. The CDR3 runs 13 residues. CDR3 amino acids: CSVWTGPGSGYTF. The CDR3 coding sequence is TGCAGCGTCTGGACAGGCCCGGGTTCTGGCTACACCTTC. Together with reference TRBV29-1 and TRBJ1-2, the CDR3 gives the full variable domain: SAVISQKPSRDICQRGTSLTIQCQVDSQVTMMFWYRQQPGQSLTLIATANQGSEATYESGFVIDKFPISRPNLTFSTLTVSNMSPEDSSIYLCSVWTGPGSGYTFGSGTRLTVV.

The chain recombines TRBV29-1 with TRBJ2-5; D gene ambiguous. This CDR3 has 12 residues. From germline, CDR1 is SQVTM and CDR2 ANQGSEA. Trimming took off 3 bases at V and 5 bases at J, with 10 bases between the two ends. The CDR3 region has the DNA TGCAGCGTTGAGGAAGGAGTGGAGACCCAGTACTTC. Its translation is CSVEEGVETQYF.

This chain uses TRBV19 with TRBJ1-2, with TRBD1 matching over 9 bases. Trimming removed 6 bases from V and 4 bases from J; junction bases left unmatched: 9. The CDR3 has 15 residues. Germline V gene lookup returns CDR1 LNHDA and CDR2 SQIVND (reference sequence). The CDR3 DNA follows: TGTGCCAGTAGCCGTCGACAGGGGGGACCCTATGGCTACACCTTC. Its protein is CASSRRQGGPYGYTF.

The CDR3 loop is CASSLLEAFF. In nucleotides, the CDR3 is TGTGCCAGCAGCTTACTTGAAGCTTTCTTT. V usage is TRBV7-6 and J usage is TRBJ1-1; no firm D call. The germline V and J ends were trimmed by 2 bases and 7 bases, with 2 bases remaining between them. The germline gives CDR1 SGHVS, CDR2 FNYEAQ. The CDR3 runs 10 residues.

V is TRBV6-9 and J is TRBJ1-5; 7 bases are a match to TRBD1. Germline V gene sequence: CDR1 MNHGY, CDR2 SVAAGI. V lost 4 bases to trimming and J lost 4 bases; unmatched junction nucleotides: 19. The length of the CDR3 is 19 residues. This CDR3 is CASSSARPGTEKSNQPQHF. The CDR3 DNA reads TGTGCCAGCAGTTCCGCCAGGCCGGGGACAGAGAAATCTAATCAGCCCCAGCATTTT.

The chain carries TRBV7-6 and TRBJ1-1; tentative D call: TRBD1 (6 bases). This CDR3 is 14 amino acids long. The germline V gene has CDR1 SGHVS and CDR2 FNYEAQ. Trimming stripped 5 bases from V and 3 bases from J, with 13 bases between. For the CDR3, the DNA is TGTGCCAGCAGCCCCAATACAGGGTACACTGAAGCTTTCTTT. Translating gives CASSPNTGYTEAFF.

The V call is TRBV11-2, the J call TRBJ1-1; D unresolved. The germline CDR1 and CDR2 sequences are SGHAT and FQNNGV. The V and J ends lost 5 bases and 1 base respectively, with 17 bases between them. This CDR3 spans 16 amino acids. DNA of the CDR3: TGTGCCAGCAGCCCCTACTTGGACTCGGCGAACACTGAAGCTTTCTTT. As protein: CASSPYLDSANTEAFF.

The chain has TRBV18 and TRBJ1-1, with 7 bases that match TRBD1. Germline trimming cut 4 bases from V and 1 base from J; bases unmatched to any gene: 3. CDR1 and CDR2 from the germline V gene are KGHSH and LQKENI. This CDR3 comprises 14 residues. CDR3 sequence reads: CASSQGQQNTEAFF. The CDR3 nucleotides are TGTGCCAGCTCACAGGGACAGCAGAACACTGAAGCTTTCTTT.

This sequence joins TRBV23-1 and TRBJ1-1; possible D gene TRBD1, 6 bases. TRBV23-1 is placed among ORFs of uncertain function. The CDR3 contains 20 residues. V was cut by 0 bases and J by 3 bases, with 26 bases left in between. CDR3 sequence (DNA): TGCGCCAGCAGTCAATCAATGGCCCAGGGGCAGGCGGCGGGAGACACTGAAGCTTTCTTT. Residues: CASSQSMAQGQAAGDTEAFF.

This chain joins TRBV5-5 and TRBJ1-4; a possible D gene is TRBD1 (5 bases). The CDR3 spans 15 residues. Germline loops: CDR1 SGHKS, CDR2 YYEKEE (reference sequence). Trimming took 0 bases from V and 7 from J, leaving 13 bases between them. The CDR3 loop reads CASSLGPGLGEKLFF. CDR3 nucleotide sequence: TGTGCCAGCAGCTTGGGGCCGGGACTCGGTGAAAAACTGTTTTTT.

The V call is TRBV29-1, the J call TRBJ1-1, with D unresolved. There are 13 residues in the CDR3. In germline, CDR1 is SQVTM, CDR2 ANQGSEA. Trimming cost V 8 bases and J 3 bases, with 16 bases left between them. CDR3 nucleotide sequence: TGCAGCCCAGCGACGTTACCCGACACTGAAGCTTTCTTT. Translated, it gives CSPATLPDTEAFF.

The chain employs TRBV9 and TRBJ2-7; TRBD2 is a possible D gene (7 bases). Germline V CDR1 and CDR2: SGDLS, YYNGEE. V was shortened by 1 base and J by 5 bases, with 10 bases between the two germline ends. The CDR3 runs to 13 residues. In nucleotides, the CDR3 is TGTGCCAGCAGCGTACAGGGGAGGGACGAGCAGTACTTC. This gives the protein CASSVQGRDEQYF.

The V call is TRBV28, the J call TRBJ1-1, with D tentatively TRBD1 (5 bases). CDR1 and CDR2 from the germline V gene are MDHEN and SYDVKM. The CDR3 loop spans 12 amino acids. Trimming shortened V by 5 bases and J by 10 bases, and 14 bases separated the two germline ends. CDR3 amino acids: CASSTLRQGAFF. Here the CDR3 DNA reads TGTGCCAGCAGTACCCTCAGGCAGGGAGCTTTCTTT.

V usage is TRBV14 and J usage is TRBJ1-1, with 9 bases identical to TRBD1. CDR1 and CDR2 from the germline V gene are SGHDN and FVKESK. CDR3 length equals 14 residues. Trimming took 5 bases from V and 6 from J; bases not matched to a gene: 7. CDR3 sequence reads: CASSSRTGDAEAFF. The CDR3 region has the DNA TGTGCCAGCAGCTCCCGGACAGGGGACGCTGAAGCTTTCTTT.

The genes are TRBV4-3 and TRBJ1-3; unclear D gene. Looked up from germline, CDR1 is LGHNA and CDR2 is YSLEER. V dropped 4 bases and J dropped 0 bases, with 7 bases sitting between them. The CDR3 totals 14 residues. CDR3 sequence reads: CASSLQSSGNTIYF. Written as DNA, the CDR3 is TGCGCCAGCAGCCTACAGAGCTCTGGAAACACCATATATTTT.

The gene calls are TRBV3-1 (or the pseudogene TRBV3-2) and TRBJ1-2, with D tentatively TRBD1 (6 bases). CDR3 length: 15 residues. V lost 4 bases, J lost 3 bases, and 15 bases lay in between. Germline CDR1 is LGHDT and CDR2 is YNNKEL (reference sequence). CDR3 DNA sequence: TGTGCCAGCAGCCCACGGGACAAGGAATACTATGGCTACACCTTC. It is translated as CASSPRDKEYYGYTF.

This clone was detected once. This chain uses TRBV5-1 with TRBJ1-2, with 9 bases fitting TRBD1. The germline V gene encodes CDR1 SGHRS and CDR2 YFSETQ. The trim removed 4 bases at V and 4 bases at J, leaving 5 bases unmatched. The CDR3 covers 14 residues. CDR3 nucleotide sequence: TGCGCCAGCAGCGGCACGGGACAGGGCTATGGCTACACCTTC. Its protein product is CASSGTGQGYGYTF.

The chain links TRBV18 to TRBJ2-5; 12 bases are shared with TRBD2. The V and J ends lost 4 bases and 3 bases, in that order; junction bases with no gene match: 9. Germline lookup yields CDR1 KGHSH and CDR2 LQKENI. CDR3 length equals 17 residues. CDR3 protein: CASSQLLAGGRKETQYF. Written as DNA, the CDR3 is TGTGCCAGCTCACAACTACTAGCGGGAGGTCGGAAAGAGACCCAGTACTTC.

The chain recombines TRBV18 with TRBJ1-2, with D possibly being TRBD1 (6 bases). The CDR3 is made up of 15 amino acids. V was clipped by 2 bases and J by 7 bases, with 17 bases between them. Germline CDR1 is KGHSH and CDR2 is LQKENI. CDR3 coding DNA: TGTGCCAGCTCACCAGGTGGGGGCGCGTTGAGTGGCTACACCTTC. Its protein is CASSPGGGALSGYTF.

This clone occurred once. The rearrangement uses TRBV18 and TRBJ2-5; 7 bases map to TRBD1. The CDR3 length is 15 residues. V trimming: 3 bases; J trimming: 0 bases; junction bases outside the gene matches: 4. Germline values: CDR1 KGHSH, CDR2 LQKENI. CDR3 sequence (DNA): TGTGCCAGCTCACCGGGACAGACGTACCAAGAGACCCAGTACTTC. Amino acids: CASSPGQTYQETQYF.

The V call is TRBV7-2, the J call TRBJ1-5, with 7 nucleotides matching TRBD1. The length of the CDR3 is 16 residues. Per germline, CDR1 SGHTA and CDR2 FQGNSA. V was pared by 4 bases and J by 1 base, with 7 bases of the junction left unmatched. CDR3 sequence (DNA): TGTGCCAGCAGCTCGGTGACAGGGAGGAGCAATCAGCCCCAGCATTTT. Its translation is CASSSVTGRSNQPQHF.

This chain links TRBV5-6 with TRBJ2-5; 10 bases map to TRBD2. The CDR3 loop spans 15 amino acids. The germline CDR1 and CDR2 sequences are SGHDT and YYEEEE. Trimming cost V 0 bases and J 7 bases; bases outside gene matches: 6. CDR3 nucleotides: TGTGCCAGCAGCTTGGACTGGACTAGCGGCGGGACCCAGTACTTC. Translated, it gives CASSLDWTSGGTQYF.

The chain has TRBV19 and TRBJ1-3; D unresolved. The CDR3 is 12 residues long. The V gene's germline CDR1 is LNHDA and CDR2 SQIVND (reference sequence). Trimming took 8 bases from V and 0 from J, leaving 5 bases between them. CDR3 amino acids: CASGSSGNTIYF. The CDR3 DNA reads as TGTGCCAGTGGCAGCTCTGGAAACACCATATATTTT. Combining the CDR3 with reference TRBV19 and TRBJ1-3 gives the whole variable domain DGGITQSPKYLFRKEGQNVTLSCEQNLNHDAMYWYRQDPGQGLRLIYYSQIVNDFQKGDIAEGYSVSREKKESFPLTVTSAQKNPTAFYLCASGSSGNTIYFGEGSWLTVV.

This chain uses TRBV3-1 (or the pseudogene TRBV3-2) with TRBJ2-1; 14 nucleotides line up with TRBD2. The trim removed 6 bases at V and 6 bases at J, leaving 4 bases unmatched. This CDR3 spans 15 amino acids. The germline V gene encodes CDR1 LGHDT and CDR2 YNNKEL (reference sequence). CDR3 coding DNA: TGTGCCAGCAGTCCCGGGACTAGCGGGGGCAATGAGCAGTTCTTC. It is translated as CASSPGTSGGNEQFF.

The gene calls are TRBV7-2 and TRBJ1-5; no reliable D call. This CDR3 is built from 13 residues. CDR1 and CDR2 from the germline V gene are SGHTA and FQGNSA. The V end was cut by 1 base, the J end by 2 bases, with 3 bases between. The CDR3 loop reads CASSLVGNQPQHF. CDR3 nucleotide sequence: TGTGCCAGCAGCTTAGTCGGCAATCAGCCCCAGCATTTT.